The 11 T cell receptor beta chains given below trace back to one sample, sequenced in a study of blood T cell repertoires in COVID-19. Using immunoSEQ multiplex PCR, the repertoire was profiled, and TCRdb retains in-frame clones only, with some absent. This sample has fewer than 250,000 clones, with 75% to 85% found just once. Material: peripheral blood. All receptors come from a woman between 65 and 79 years old with acute or convalescent COVID-19.

The rearrangement uses TRBV15 and TRBJ1-2; possible D gene TRBD1, 6 bases. V lost 0 bases and J 4 bases, leaving 12 bases between the germline ends. Germline values: CDR1 LNHNV, CDR2 YYDKDF (reference sequence). The CDR3 has 15 residues. The CDR3 is CATSRDPGVLYGYTF. The CDR3 bases are TGTGCCACCAGCAGAGATCCAGGGGTTCTCTATGGCTACACCTTC.

The chain carries TRBV5-4 and TRBJ1-6, with TRBD1 identical over 8 bases. CDR3 length equals 14 residues. CDR1 is SGHNT and CDR2 is YYREEE in the germline V gene (reference sequence). With V trimmed by 1 base and J by 10 bases, 4 bases remained unmatched. The CDR3 sequence is CASSLQGARSPLHF. For the CDR3, the DNA is TGTGCCAGCAGCTTGCAGGGGGCGAGATCACCCCTCCACTTT. Filled out from reference TRBV5-4 and TRBJ1-6, the complete variable domain reads ETGVTQSPTHLIKTRGQQVTLRCSSQSGHNTVSWYQQALGQGPQFIFQYYREEENGRGNFPPRFSGLQFPNYSSELNVNALELDDSALYLCASSLQGARSPLHFGNGTRLTVT.

V and J are TRBV4-3 and TRBJ2-1; maybe TRBD1 (5 bases). With 1 base removed from V and 5 bases from J, the gap between germline ends came to 18 bases. The CDR3 sequence is 17 residues long. CDR1 and CDR2 (germline): LGHNA, YSLEER. The CDR3 reads CASSQAWVGQGHNEQFF. Here the CDR3 DNA reads TGCGCCAGCAGCCAAGCGTGGGTTGGGCAGGGCCACAATGAGCAGTTCTTC.

The chain is built from TRBV9 and TRBJ1-2; 7 positions agree with TRBD1. The CDR3 covers 15 residues. The V gene end was trimmed by 0 bases and the J gene end by 8 bases; junction bases not matched to a gene: 10. Germline V lookup: CDR1 SGDLS, CDR2 YYNGEE. CDR3 protein: CASSVEATGRNGYTF. For the CDR3, the DNA is TGTGCCAGCAGCGTAGAAGCGACAGGGCGGAACGGCTACACCTTC. Full variable domain (outside the CDR3, taken from reference TRBV9 and TRBJ1-2): DSGVTQTPKHLITATGQRVTLRCSPRSGDLSVYWYQQSLDQGLQFLIQYYNGEERAKGNILERFSAQQFPDLHSELNLSSLELGDSALYFCASSVEATGRNGYTFGSGTRLTVV.

J is TRBJ1-4 and V is TRBV6-5; D remains unclear. Germline V gives CDR1 MNHEY, CDR2 SVGAGI. The CDR3 runs 15 residues. Trimming cost V 6 bases and J 0 bases, with 11 bases left between them. As DNA, the CDR3 is TGTGCCAGCAGGCCGGGATTCGCAACTAATGAAAAACTGTTTTTT. It translates to CASRPGFATNEKLFF.

The rearrangement uses TRBV6-1 and TRBJ1-5, with TRBD1 as a possible D gene (6 bases). Trimming stripped 6 bases from V and 6 bases from J, with 24 bases between. Germline CDR1 MNHNS, CDR2 SASEGT. This CDR3 has 17 residues. The CDR3: CASSEFQGSGLGQPQHF. In DNA, the CDR3 is TGTGCCAGCAGCGAATTCCAGGGGAGTGGGCTTGGTCAGCCCCAGCATTTT.

This rearrangement joins TRBV5-1 to TRBJ1-5; TRBD1 aligns across 8 bases. Per the germline V gene, CDR1 is SGHRS and CDR2 is YFSETQ. The V and J ends lost 4 bases and 2 bases, in that order; junction bases with no gene match: 2. The CDR3 totals 14 residues. CDR3 sequence: CASSPDRGNQPQHF. The CDR3 DNA reads as TGCGCCAGCAGCCCGGACAGGGGCAATCAGCCCCAGCATTTT.

V is TRBV27 and J is TRBJ1-5; 7 nucleotides match TRBD1. V was clipped by 4 bases and J by 5 bases; unmatched bases: 5. This CDR3 has 14 amino acids. The V gene's germline CDR1 is MNHEY and CDR2 SMNVEV (reference sequence). CDR3 bases: TGTGCCAGCAGTTCCGGACAGGATTATCAGCCCCAGCATTTT. This translates into CASSSGQDYQPQHF.

The table lists this clone with a few counts. At the DNA level, this CDR3 is encoded by other sequences in the same sample as well. The V call is TRBV6-5, the J call TRBJ1-2; tentative D call: TRBD1 (6 bases). V lost 0 bases, J lost 0 bases, and 8 bases lay in between. The CDR3 spans 15 residues. CDR1 is MNHEY and CDR2 is SVGAGI in the germline V gene. The CDR3 spells CASSYSTGANYGYTF. The CDR3, as DNA: TGTGCCAGCAGTTACTCGACAGGAGCTAACTATGGCTACACCTTC.

V gene TRBV6-6 combines with J gene TRBJ2-3; D is uncertain. CDR1 and CDR2 (germline): MNHNY, SVGAGI (reference sequence). This CDR3 is 11 amino acids long. V gave up 7 bases and J gave up 5 bases, with 7 bases separating them. The CDR3 loop reads CASTSKDTQYF. CDR3 nucleotide sequence: TGTGCCAGCACTTCTAAAGATACGCAGTATTTT.

This rearrangement joins TRBV6-5 to TRBJ1-4, with TRBD1 matching 8 bases. The V segment lost 6 bases and the J segment 8 bases; nucleotides outside the gene matches: 8. The V gene's germline CDR1 is MNHEY and CDR2 SVGAGI. CDR3 length: 14 amino acids. CDR3 in DNA: TGTGCCAGCAGAAGGCAGGGGGCAGGAGAAAAACTGTTTTTT. Its translation is CASRRQGAGEKLFF.